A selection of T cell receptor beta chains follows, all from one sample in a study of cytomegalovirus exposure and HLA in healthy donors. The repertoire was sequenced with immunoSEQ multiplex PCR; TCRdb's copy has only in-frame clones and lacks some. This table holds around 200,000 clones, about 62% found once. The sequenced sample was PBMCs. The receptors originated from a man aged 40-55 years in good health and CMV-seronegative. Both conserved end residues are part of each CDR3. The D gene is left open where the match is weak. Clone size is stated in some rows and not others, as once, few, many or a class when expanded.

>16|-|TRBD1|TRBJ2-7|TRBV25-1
TGTGCCAGCAGTGATCACCCCGGGACAGGAGACTACGAGCAGTACTTC
CASSDHPGTGDYEQYF
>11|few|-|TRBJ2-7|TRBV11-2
TGTGCCAGCAGCCGTCTAGGCGAGCAGTACTTC
CASSRLGEQYF
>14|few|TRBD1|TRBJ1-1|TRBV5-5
TGTGCCAGCAGCTTACGACAGGGAAACACTGAAGCTTTCTTT
CASSLRQGNTEAFF
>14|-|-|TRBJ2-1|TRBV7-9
TGTTCCAGCAGCCTAGCGCAGTCCTACAATGAGCAGTTCTTC
CSSSLAQSYNEQFF
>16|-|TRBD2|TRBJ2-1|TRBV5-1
TGCGCCAGCAGCTTCTTGACTAGCGGGGGGCTCAATGAGCAGTTCTTC
CASSFLTSGGLNEQFF
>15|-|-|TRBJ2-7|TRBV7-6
TGTGCCAGCAGCTTAGGGTGGACAGAGAACTACGAGCAGTACTTC
CASSLGWTENYEQYF
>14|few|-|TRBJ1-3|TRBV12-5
TGTGCTAGTGCCTACGGAGTCTCTGGAAACACCATATATTTT
CASAYGVSGNTIYF
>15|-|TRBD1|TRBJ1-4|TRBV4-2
TGTGCCAGCAGCCAGGACAGGGGTTTTACGGAAAAACTGTTTTTT
CASSQDRGFTEKLFF
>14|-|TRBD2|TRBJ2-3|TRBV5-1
TGCGCCAGCAGCTTAAACGGGGGGGCAGATACGCAGTATTTT
CASSLNGGADTQYF
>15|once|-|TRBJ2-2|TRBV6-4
TGTGCCAGCAGCCCTTCTAGCGTCGGCACCGGGGAGCTGTTTTTT
CASSPSSVGTGELFF
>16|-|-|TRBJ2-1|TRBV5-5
TGTGCCAGCAGCTTGGGAGGTCGGCGAGCGTACAATGAGCAGTTCTTC
CASSLGGRRAYNEQFF
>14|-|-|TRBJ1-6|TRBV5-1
TGCGCCAGCAGCTTGGAGAGGGATAATTCACCCCTCCACTTT
CASSLERDNSPLHF
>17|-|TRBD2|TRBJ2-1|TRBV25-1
TGTGCCAGCAGTGAACTTAGCGGGGGGCTTACCTACAATGAGCAGTTCTTC
CASSELSGGLTYNEQFF
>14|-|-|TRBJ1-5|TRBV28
TGTGCCAGCAGTTTGGGCCAGCGCAATCAGCCCCAGCATTTT
CASSLGQRNQPQHF
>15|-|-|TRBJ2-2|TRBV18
TGTGCCAGCTCACCATTGACAGGGAACACCGGGGAGCTGTTTTTT
CASSPLTGNTGELFF
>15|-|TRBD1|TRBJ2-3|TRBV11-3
TGTGCCAGCAGTTCCGGGACAGGGGGCCGAGATACGCAGTATTTT
CASSSGTGGRDTQYF
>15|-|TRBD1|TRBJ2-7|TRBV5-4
TGTGCCAGCAGCTTGGTGGGACAGGGGCTGGGGGAGCAGTACTTC
CASSLVGQGLGEQYF
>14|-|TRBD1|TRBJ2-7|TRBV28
TGTGCCAGCACAGGGGGACAGTACCCCTACGAGCAGTACTTC
CASTGGQYPYEQYF
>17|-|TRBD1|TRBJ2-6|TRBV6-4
TGTGCCAGCAGTCCTACGACAGGGTACTCTGGGGCCAACGTCCTGACTTTC
CASSPTTGYSGANVLTF
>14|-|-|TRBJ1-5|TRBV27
TGTGCCAGCAGTTCGGGGGATACTGGTCAGCCCCAGCATTTT
CASSSGDTGQPQHF
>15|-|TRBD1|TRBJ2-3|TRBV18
TGTGCCAGCTCGCCCGGGACAGGGGAGTTCGATACGCAGTATTTT
CASSPGTGEFDTQYF
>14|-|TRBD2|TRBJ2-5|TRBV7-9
TGTGCCAGCAGCATAACTAGCGGCCGCGAGACCCAGTACTTC
CASSITSGRETQYF
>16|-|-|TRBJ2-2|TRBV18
TGTGCCAGCTCAGCAACCGCGGAAGGGGTCGCCGGGGAGCTGTTTTTT
CASSATAEGVAGELFF
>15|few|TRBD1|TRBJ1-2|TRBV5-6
TGTGCCAGCAGAGGACGGGACAGGGGTTTCTATGGCTACACCTTC
CASRGRDRGFYGYTF
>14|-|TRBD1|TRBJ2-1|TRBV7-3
TGTGCCAGCAGCCAGGGACAGCTTCACAATGAGCAGTTCTTC
CASSQGQLHNEQFF
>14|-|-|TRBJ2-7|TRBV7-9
TGTGCCAGCAGCTTTGCAGGGGCTTACTACGAGCAGTACTTC
CASSFAGAYYEQYF
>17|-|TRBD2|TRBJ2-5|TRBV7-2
TGTGCCAGCAGCTTAATACCGGGAGGGACTCTACAAGAGACCCAGTACTTC
CASSLIPGGTLQETQYF
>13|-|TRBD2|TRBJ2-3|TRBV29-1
TGCAGCACGGGACTAGCGGATACAGATACGCAGTATTTT
CSTGLADTDTQYF
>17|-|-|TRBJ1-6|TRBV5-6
TGTGCCAGCGCAGGCAGTCTCTCCAGGGCAAATAATTCACCCCTCCACTTT
CASAGSLSRANNSPLHF
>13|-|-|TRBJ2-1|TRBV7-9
TGTGCCAGCAGCTTGGACACCTACAATGAGCAGTTCTTC
CASSLDTYNEQFF
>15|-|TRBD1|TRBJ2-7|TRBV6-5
TGTGCCAGCAGTTACTCAACAGGGGACTCCTACGAGCAGTACTTC
CASSYSTGDSYEQYF
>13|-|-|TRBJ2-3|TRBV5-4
TGTGCCAGCAGCTTGCGGGGAGCGGATACGCAGTATTTT
CASSLRGADTQYF
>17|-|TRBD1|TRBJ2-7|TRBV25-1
TGTGCCAGCACCCCGAGGTCTGGGACAGGGAATTCCTACGAGCAGTACTTC
CASTPRSGTGNSYEQYF
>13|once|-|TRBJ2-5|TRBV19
TGTGCCAGTAGTGCCCAGGGCACTCAGCCCCAGTACTTC
CASSAQGTQPQYF
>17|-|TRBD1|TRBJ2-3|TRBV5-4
TGTGCCAGCAGCTCTAAACGACAGGGGGCGAGCACAGATACGCAGTATTTT
CASSSKRQGASTDTQYF
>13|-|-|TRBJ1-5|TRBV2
TGTGCCAGCGGAACAGGGCACAATCAGCCCCAGCATTTT
CASGTGHNQPQHF